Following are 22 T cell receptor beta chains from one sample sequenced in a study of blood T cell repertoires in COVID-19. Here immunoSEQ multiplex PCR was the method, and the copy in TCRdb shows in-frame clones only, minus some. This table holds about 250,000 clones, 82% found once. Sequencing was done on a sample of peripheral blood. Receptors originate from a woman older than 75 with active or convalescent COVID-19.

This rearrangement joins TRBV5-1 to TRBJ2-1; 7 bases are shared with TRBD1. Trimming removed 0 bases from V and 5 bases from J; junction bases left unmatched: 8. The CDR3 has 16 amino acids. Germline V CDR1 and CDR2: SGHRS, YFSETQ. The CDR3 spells CASSLDSGTVHNEQFF. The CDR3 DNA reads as TGCGCCAGCAGCTTGGACTCCGGGACAGTACACAATGAGCAGTTCTTC. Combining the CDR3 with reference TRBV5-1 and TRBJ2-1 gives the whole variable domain KAGVTQTPRYLIKTRGQQVTLSCSPISGHRSVSWYQQTPGQGLQFLFEYFSETQRNKGNFPGRFSGRQFSNSRSEMNVSTLELGDSALYLCASSLDSGTVHNEQFFGPGTRLTVL.

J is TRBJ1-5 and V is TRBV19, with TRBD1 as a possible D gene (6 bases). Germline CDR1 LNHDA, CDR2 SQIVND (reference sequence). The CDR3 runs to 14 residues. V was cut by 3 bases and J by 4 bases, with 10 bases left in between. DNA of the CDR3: TGTGCCAGTAGTATGAGGGGGTTAAATCAGCCCCAGCATTTT. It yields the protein CASSMRGLNQPQHF.

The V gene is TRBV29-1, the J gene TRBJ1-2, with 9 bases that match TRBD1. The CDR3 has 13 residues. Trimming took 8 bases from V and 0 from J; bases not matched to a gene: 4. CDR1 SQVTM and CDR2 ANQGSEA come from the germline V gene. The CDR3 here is CSSTGGTNYGYTF. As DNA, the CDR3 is TGCAGCTCAACAGGGGGCACTAACTATGGCTACACCTTC. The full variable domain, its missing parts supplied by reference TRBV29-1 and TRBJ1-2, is SAVISQKPSRDICQRGTSLTIQCQVDSQVTMMFWYRQQPGQSLTLIATANQGSEATYESGFVIDKFPISRPNLTFSTLTVSNMSPEDSSIYLCSSTGGTNYGYTFGSGTRLTVV.

Here the CDR3 DNA reads TGTGCCACCCTCGGGGGTGGGGAGCAGTACTTC. Amino acid sequence: CATLGGGEQYF. This chain joins TRBV28 and TRBJ2-7; possible D gene TRBD2, 6 bases. The CDR3 runs to 11 residues. V shed 10 bases and J shed 7 bases, with 14 bases lying between them. The V gene's germline CDR1 is MDHEN and CDR2 SYDVKM.

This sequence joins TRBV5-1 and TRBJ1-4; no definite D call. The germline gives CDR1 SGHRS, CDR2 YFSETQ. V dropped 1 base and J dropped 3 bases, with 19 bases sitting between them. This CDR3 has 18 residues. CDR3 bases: TGCGCCAGCAGCTTGATTGGGTCCCGCGGCAGTCCTAATGAAAAACTGTTTTTT. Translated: CASSLIGSRGSPNEKLFF.

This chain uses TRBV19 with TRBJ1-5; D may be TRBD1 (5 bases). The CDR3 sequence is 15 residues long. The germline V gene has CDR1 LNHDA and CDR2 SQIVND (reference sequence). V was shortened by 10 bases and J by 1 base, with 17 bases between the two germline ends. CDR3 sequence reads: CATLRGGGSNQPQHF. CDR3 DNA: TGTGCCACCCTCCGGGGGGGAGGGAGCAATCAGCCCCAGCATTTT.

CDR3 in amino acids: CASRTRGLTEAFF. The CDR3 nucleotides are TGTGCCAGTAGGACTAGGGGTTTGACTGAAGCTTTCTTT. V and J are TRBV19 and TRBJ1-1; D might be TRBD1 (5 bases). Trimming removed 6 bases from V and 5 bases from J, with 13 bases in between. Looked up from germline, CDR1 is LNHDA and CDR2 is SQIVND (reference sequence). The CDR3 has 13 amino acids. Filled out from reference TRBV19 and TRBJ1-1, the complete variable domain reads DGGITQSPKYLFRKEGQNVTLSCEQNLNHDAMYWYRQDPGQGLRLIYYSQIVNDFQKGDIAEGYSVSREKKESFPLTVTSAQKNPTAFYLCASRTRGLTEAFFGQGTRLTVV.

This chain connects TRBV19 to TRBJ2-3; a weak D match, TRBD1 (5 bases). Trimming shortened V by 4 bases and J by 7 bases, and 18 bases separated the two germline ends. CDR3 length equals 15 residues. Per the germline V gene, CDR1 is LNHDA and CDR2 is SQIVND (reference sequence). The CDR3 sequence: CASSSIQGLKNTQYF. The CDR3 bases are TGTGCCAGTAGTAGTATTCAGGGCCTTAAGAATACGCAGTATTTT.

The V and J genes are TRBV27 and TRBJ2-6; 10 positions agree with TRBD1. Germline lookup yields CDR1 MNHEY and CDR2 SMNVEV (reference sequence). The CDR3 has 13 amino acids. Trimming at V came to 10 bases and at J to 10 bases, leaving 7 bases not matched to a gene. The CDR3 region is CATRTGGSNVLTF. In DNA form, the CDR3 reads TGTGCCACCCGGACAGGGGGGTCAAACGTCCTGACTTTC. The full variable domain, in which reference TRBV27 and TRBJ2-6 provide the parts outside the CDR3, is EAQVTQNPRYLITVTGKKLTVTCSQNMNHEYMSWYRQDPGLGLRQIYYSMNVEVTDKGDVPEGYKVSRKEKRNFPLILESPSPNQTSLYFCATRTGGSNVLTFGAGSRLTVL.

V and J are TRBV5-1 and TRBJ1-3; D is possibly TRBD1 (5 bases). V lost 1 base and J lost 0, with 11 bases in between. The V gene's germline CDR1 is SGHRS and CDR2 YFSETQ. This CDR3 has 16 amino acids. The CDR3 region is CASSLSGNPSGNTIYF. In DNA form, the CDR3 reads TGCGCCAGCAGCTTGTCAGGGAACCCCTCTGGAAACACCATATATTTT.

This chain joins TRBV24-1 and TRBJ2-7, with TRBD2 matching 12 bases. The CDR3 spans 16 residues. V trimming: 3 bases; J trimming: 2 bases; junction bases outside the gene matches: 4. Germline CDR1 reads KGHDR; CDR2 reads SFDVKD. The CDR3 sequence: CATSDRGLAGPYEQYF. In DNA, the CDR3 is TGTGCCACCAGTGATCGAGGACTAGCGGGACCCTACGAGCAGTACTTC.

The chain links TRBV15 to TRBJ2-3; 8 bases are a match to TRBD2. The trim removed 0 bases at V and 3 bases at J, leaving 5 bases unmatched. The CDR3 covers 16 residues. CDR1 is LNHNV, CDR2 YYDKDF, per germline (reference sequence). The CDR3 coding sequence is TGTGCCACCAGCAGAGATGGGAGCGGGAGAACAGATACGCAGTATTTT. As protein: CATSRDGSGRTDTQYF.

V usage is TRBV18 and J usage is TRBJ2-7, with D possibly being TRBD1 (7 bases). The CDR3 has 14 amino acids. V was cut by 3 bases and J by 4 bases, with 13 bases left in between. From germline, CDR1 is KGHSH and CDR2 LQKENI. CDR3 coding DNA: TGTGCCAGCTCACCCGCGGGACAGAAATACGAGCAGTACTTC. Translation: CASSPAGQKYEQYF.

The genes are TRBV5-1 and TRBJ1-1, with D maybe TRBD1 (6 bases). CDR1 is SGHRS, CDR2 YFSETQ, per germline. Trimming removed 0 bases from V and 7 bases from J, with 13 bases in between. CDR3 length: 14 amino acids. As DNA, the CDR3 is TGCGCCAGCAGCTTGGGACCGGAGGACAGTGAAGCTTTCTTT. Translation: CASSLGPEDSEAFF.

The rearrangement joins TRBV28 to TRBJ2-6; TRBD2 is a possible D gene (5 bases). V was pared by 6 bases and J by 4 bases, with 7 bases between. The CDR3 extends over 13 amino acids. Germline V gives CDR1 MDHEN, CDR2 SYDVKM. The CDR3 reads CASRWRGANVLTF. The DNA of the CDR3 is TGTGCCAGCAGATGGAGGGGGGCCAACGTCCTGACTTTC.

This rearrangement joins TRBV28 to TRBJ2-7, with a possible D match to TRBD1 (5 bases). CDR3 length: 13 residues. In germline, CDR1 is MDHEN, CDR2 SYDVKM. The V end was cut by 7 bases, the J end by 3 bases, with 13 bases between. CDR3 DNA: TGTGCCAGCAATGGTCAGGGATTCTACGAGCAGTACTTC. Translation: CASNGQGFYEQYF.

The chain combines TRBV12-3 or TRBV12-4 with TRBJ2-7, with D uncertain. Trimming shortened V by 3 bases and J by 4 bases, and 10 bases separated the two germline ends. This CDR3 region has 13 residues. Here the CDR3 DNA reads TGTGCCAGCAGTTTCCCTCCTAAGTACGAGCAGTACTTC. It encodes CASSFPPKYEQYF.

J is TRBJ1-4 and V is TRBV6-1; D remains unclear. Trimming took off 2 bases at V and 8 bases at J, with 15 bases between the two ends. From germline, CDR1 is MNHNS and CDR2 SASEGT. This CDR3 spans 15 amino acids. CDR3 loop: CASSEPGGPAEKLFF. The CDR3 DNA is TGTGCCAGCAGTGAACCGGGAGGGCCGGCGGAAAAACTGTTTTTT.

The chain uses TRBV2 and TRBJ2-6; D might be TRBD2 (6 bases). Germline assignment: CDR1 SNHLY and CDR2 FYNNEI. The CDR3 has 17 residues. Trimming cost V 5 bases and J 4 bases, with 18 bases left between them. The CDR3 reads CASSRRASGSGANVLTF. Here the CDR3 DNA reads TGTGCCAGCAGTAGGAGGGCATCCGGCTCGGGGGCCAACGTCCTGACTTTC. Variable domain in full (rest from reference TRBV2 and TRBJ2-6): EPEVTQTPSHQVTQMGQEVILRCVPISNHLYFYWYRQILGQKVEFLVSFYNNEISEKSEIFDDQFSVERPDGSNFTLKIRSTKLEDSAMYFCASSRRASGSGANVLTFGAGSRLTVL.

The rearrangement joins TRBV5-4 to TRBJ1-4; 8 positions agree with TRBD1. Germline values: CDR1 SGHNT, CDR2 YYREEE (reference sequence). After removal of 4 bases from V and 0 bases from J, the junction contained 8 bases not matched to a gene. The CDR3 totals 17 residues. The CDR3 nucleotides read TGTGCCAGCAGCGACGACAGGGGAGATGCAACTAATGAAAAACTGTTTTTT. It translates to CASSDDRGDATNEKLFF. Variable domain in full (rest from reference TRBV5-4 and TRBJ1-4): ETGVTQSPTHLIKTRGQQVTLRCSSQSGHNTVSWYQQALGQGPQFIFQYYREEENGRGNFPPRFSGLQFPNYSSELNVNALELDDSALYLCASSDDRGDATNEKLFFGSGTQLSVL.

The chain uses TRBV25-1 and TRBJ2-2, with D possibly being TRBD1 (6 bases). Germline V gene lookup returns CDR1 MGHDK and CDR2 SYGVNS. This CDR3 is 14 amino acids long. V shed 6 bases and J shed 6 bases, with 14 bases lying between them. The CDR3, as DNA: TGTGCCAGCAGCCCTACAGGGCTTCCCGGGGAGCTGTTTTTT. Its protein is CASSPTGLPGELFF. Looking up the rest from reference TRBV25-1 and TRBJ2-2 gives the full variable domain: EADIYQTPRYLVIGTGKKITLECSQTMGHDKMYWYQQDPGMELHLIHYSYGVNSTEKGDLSSESTVSRIRTEHFPLTLESARPSHTSQYLCASSPTGLPGELFFGEGSRLTVL.

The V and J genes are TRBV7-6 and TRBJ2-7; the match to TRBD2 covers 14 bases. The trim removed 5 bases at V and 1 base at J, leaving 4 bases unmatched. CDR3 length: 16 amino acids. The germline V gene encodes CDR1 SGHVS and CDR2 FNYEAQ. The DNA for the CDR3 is TGTGCCAGCAGCCGCGGACTAGCGGGAGGATCCTACGAGCAGTACTTC. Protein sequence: CASSRGLAGGSYEQYF.